Presented here are 22 T cell receptor beta chains from one specimen sequenced in a study of cytomegalovirus exposure and HLA in healthy donors. PCR primers comprised 60 Vbeta and 13 Jbeta primers. Clones were sequenced by immunoSEQ multiplex PCR, and TCRdb holds only the in-frame ones, with some missing. Of approximately 150,000 clones in the sample, 79% were seen once. Sequenced input: PBMCs. The source is a human donor in good health.

The chain is built from TRBV4-1 and TRBJ2-7; D is ambiguous. The germline V and J ends were trimmed by 1 base and 3 bases, with 10 bases remaining between them. This CDR3 region has 14 residues. Germline values: CDR1 MGHRA, CDR2 YSYEKL. The CDR3: CASSQGMILYEQYF. CDR3 bases: TGCGCCAGCAGCCAAGGCATGATACTCTACGAGCAGTACTTC.

This chain uses TRBV19 with TRBJ1-1, with D maybe TRBD1 (5 bases). V was cut by 7 bases and J by 0 bases, with 12 bases left in between. The CDR3 length is 14 residues. The V gene's germline CDR1 is LNHDA and CDR2 SQIVND (reference sequence). DNA for the CDR3: TGTGCCAGTACCCGACAGAACATGAACACTGAAGCTTTCTTT. Protein sequence: CASTRQNMNTEAFF.

V gene TRBV4-3 combines with J gene TRBJ2-5, with 13 bases that match TRBD2. This CDR3 comprises 15 residues. J gave up 5 bases and V 2 bases, and 2 bases lay outside the gene matches. Germline V gene lookup returns CDR1 LGHNA and CDR2 YSLEER. CDR3 bases: TGCGCCAGCAGCCAAACTAGCGGGAGGGATGAGACCCAGTACTTC. It yields the protein CASSQTSGRDETQYF.

The V gene is TRBV5-6, the J gene TRBJ1-5; D not certain. Germline values: CDR1 SGHDT, CDR2 YYEEEE. V lost 1 base and J 3 bases, leaving 8 bases between the germline ends. The CDR3 runs 14 residues. The CDR3 nucleotides read TGTGCCAGCAGCTTGTCGTCAGTCAATCAGCCCCAGCATTTT. The encoded protein is CASSLSSVNQPQHF.

The chain carries TRBV7-9 and TRBJ1-6; TRBD1 agrees at 7 bases. This CDR3 has 18 residues. The junction had 9 bases not matched to a gene; V was cut back by 4 bases and J by 0 bases. Germline CDR1 reads SEHNR; CDR2 reads FQNEAQ (reference sequence). The CDR3 spells CASSSIRGGRSYNSPLHF. The DNA for the CDR3 is TGTGCCAGCAGCTCGATCAGAGGGGGCCGCTCCTATAATTCACCCCTCCACTTT.

Worth noting for this clone: Relative to the germline gene, one junction end is altered; a read error may explain this. Other DNA sequences in the sample encode the same CDR3. The chain has TRBV6-5 and TRBJ2-7; 8 nucleotides line up with TRBD2. CDR3 length equals 13 residues. Germline CDR1 MNHEY, CDR2 SVGAGI. The CDR3 sequence is CASGRGASGEQYF. The CDR3, as DNA: TGTGCCAGTGGGCGGGGGGCATCGGGCGAGCAGTACTTT.

This clone was found a few times. The V gene is TRBV7-2, the J gene TRBJ2-3; D remains unclear. Germline V lookup: CDR1 SGHTA, CDR2 FQGNSA. V was cut by 3 bases and J by 2 bases, with 9 bases left in between. The CDR3 is made up of 14 amino acids. As DNA, the CDR3 is TGTGCCAGCAGCTTGAGTCACTCCACAGATACGCAGTATTTT. It codes for CASSLSHSTDTQYF.

The chain recombines TRBV29-1 with TRBJ1-2, with a weak D call TRBD1 (6 bases). Deletions cut 6 bases from V and 1 base from J, with 21 bases between. Germline V gives CDR1 SQVTM, CDR2 ANQGSEA. CDR3 length: 16 residues. This chain's CDR3 is CSVDQGHAVFNYGYTF. The CDR3 DNA reads TGCAGCGTCGATCAGGGACACGCCGTCTTTAACTATGGCTACACCTTC.

V and J are TRBV29-1 and TRBJ2-1; 12 bases line up with TRBD2. Unmatched junction bases numbered 10, after V lost 4 bases and J lost 9 bases. Germline assignment: CDR1 SQVTM and CDR2 ANQGSEA. The CDR3 has 15 residues. The CDR3 region is CSVGRASGGAIEQFF. The DNA for the CDR3 is TGCAGCGTTGGGCGGGCTAGCGGGGGGGCTATTGAGCAGTTCTTC.

The rearrangement joins TRBV5-1 to TRBJ1-4; D gene ambiguous. CDR1 is SGHRS and CDR2 is YFSETQ in the germline V gene. The CDR3 consists of 13 residues. V lost 4 bases and J 2 bases, leaving 6 bases between the germline ends. In DNA form, the CDR3 reads TGCGCCAGCAGCGTCGGGACTAATGAAAAACTGTTTTTT. This gives the protein CASSVGTNEKLFF.

This chain links TRBV7-2 with TRBJ2-1; the D gene is possibly TRBD1 (6 bases). Trimming stripped 2 bases from V and 9 bases from J, with 14 bases between. Germline V gene lookup returns CDR1 SGHTA and CDR2 FQGNSA. The length of the CDR3 is 14 residues. The CDR3 spells CASSLTQGYGEQFF. The CDR3, as DNA: TGTGCCAGCAGCTTAACCCAGGGGTACGGTGAGCAGTTCTTC.

The chain links TRBV27 to TRBJ1-6; D is unresolved. The CDR3 extends over 12 amino acids. The germline CDR1 and CDR2 sequences are MNHEY and SMNVEV (reference sequence). Trimming took 6 bases from V and 12 from J, leaving 12 bases between them. CDR3 nucleotide sequence: TGTGCCAGCAGGAGAGGCGTCGGACCCCTCCACTTT. Translation: CASRRGVGPLHF.

The V call is TRBV5-1, the J call TRBJ1-1; the D gene is possibly TRBD1 (5 bases). V gave up 4 bases and J gave up 1 base, with 11 bases separating them. Germline-derived CDR1 and CDR2 are SGHRS and YFSETQ. The CDR3 extends over 14 amino acids. The CDR3 coding sequence is TGCGCCAGCAGCAAGGGACTGGAGAACACTGAAGCTTTCTTT. Its translation: CASSKGLENTEAFF.

The rearrangement uses TRBV7-2 and TRBJ1-2, with TRBD1 matching over 7 bases. CDR3 length: 15 amino acids. Germline-derived CDR1 and CDR2 are SGHTA and FQGNSA. The V gene end was trimmed by 1 base and the J gene end by 8 bases; junction bases not matched to a gene: 10. The CDR3 reads CASSLVGTENRGYTF. CDR3 DNA sequence: TGTGCCAGCAGCTTAGTAGGGACAGAGAATCGGGGCTACACCTTC.

The genes are TRBV6-6 and TRBJ1-1; a weak D match, TRBD1 (5 bases). Germline V gene data show CDR1 as MNHNY and CDR2 as SVGAGI (reference sequence). CDR3 length equals 15 residues. Deletions cut 2 bases from V and 4 bases from J, with 14 bases between. The CDR3 DNA reads as TGTGCCAGCAGTTACGCAGGGAACGTTGGCACTGAAGCTTTCTTT. Residues: CASSYAGNVGTEAFF.

The V call is TRBV14, the J call TRBJ2-7; no firm D call. Germline V CDR1 and CDR2: SGHDN, FVKESK. The CDR3 totals 12 residues. Trimming shortened V by 1 base and J by 3 bases, and 4 bases separated the two germline ends. This chain's CDR3 is CASSQVVYEQYF. As DNA, the CDR3 is TGTGCCAGCAGCCAAGTCGTCTACGAGCAGTACTTC.

The chain joins TRBV19 to TRBJ1-5; D is possibly TRBD1 (6 bases). Germline CDR1 reads LNHDA; CDR2 reads SQIVND (reference sequence). The CDR3 contains 15 residues. V was trimmed by 5 bases and J by 3 bases, leaving 14 bases between them. The CDR3 spells CASSSRDNINQPQHF. The CDR3 DNA reads TGTGCCAGTAGTTCCCGGGACAATATCAATCAGCCCCAGCATTTT.

The V call is TRBV27, the J call TRBJ2-7, with D possibly being TRBD1 (6 bases). Germline V lookup: CDR1 MNHEY, CDR2 SMNVEV (reference sequence). This CDR3 is 13 amino acids long. Trimming took off 6 bases at V and 2 bases at J, with 11 bases between the two ends. This chain's CDR3 is CASSRGQTYEQYF. The CDR3 DNA sequence: TGTGCCAGCAGCCGTGGACAGACCTACGAGCAGTACTTC.

V is TRBV6-1 and J is TRBJ2-7, with 7 positions matching TRBD1. The CDR3 loop spans 13 amino acids. With 9 bases clipped from V and 3 bases from J, the junction kept 8 bases outside the gene matches. Germline lookup yields CDR1 MNHNS and CDR2 SASEGT. This CDR3 reads CASDRDRSYEQYF. DNA for the CDR3: TGTGCCAGTGACCGGGACAGAAGCTACGAGCAGTACTTC.

The rearrangement joins TRBV5-1 to TRBJ1-5; 8 bases agree with TRBD1. Germline CDR1 and CDR2: SGHRS and YFSETQ. The CDR3 is 15 amino acids. V lost 2 bases and J lost 4; bases outside the gene matches: 5. CDR3 DNA: TGCGCCAGCAGCTTCGGGACAGGAGAGAATCAGCCCCAGCATTTT. As protein: CASSFGTGENQPQHF.

V and J are TRBV14 and TRBJ2-2, with 7 bases matching TRBD1. V lost 1 base to trimming and J lost 4 bases; unmatched junction nucleotides: 6. Looked up from germline, CDR1 is SGHDN and CDR2 is FVKESK. The CDR3 consists of 16 residues. CDR3 amino acids: CASSQGRGPGTGELFF. The CDR3 nucleotides read TGTGCCAGCAGCCAAGGAAGGGGGCCGGGCACCGGGGAGCTGTTTTTT.

A single count supports this clone. The chain combines TRBV7-9 with TRBJ2-5, with 13 bases that match TRBD2. There are 16 residues in the CDR3. With V trimmed by 1 base and J by 5 bases, 4 bases remained unmatched. Germline lookup yields CDR1 SEHNR and CDR2 FQNEAQ (reference sequence). CDR3 in amino acids: CASSLGGLAGIETQYF. CDR3 coding DNA: TGTGCCAGCAGCTTAGGGGGACTAGCGGGAATCGAGACCCAGTACTTC. Filled out from reference TRBV7-9 and TRBJ2-5, the complete variable domain reads DTGVSQNPRHKITKRGQNVTFRCDPISEHNRLYWYRQTLGQGPEFLTYFQNEAQLEKSRLLSDRFSAERPKGSFSTLEIQRTEQGDSAMYLCASSLGGLAGIETQYFGPGTRLLVL.